This passage covers 27 T cell receptor beta chains from one sample sequenced in a study of blood T cells in healthy people across ages (dated by TCRdb to between 2015 and 2017). Receptor libraries were prepared by 5' RACE. Sequencer: Illumina HiSeq 2500. A second PCR of about 6 to 11 cycles was performed with a sample-barcoded 5' primer and a J-beta primer mix. Clones were called with MiXCR by TCRdb after fastp trimmed the public reads at Q25, and only in-frame beta chains were retained. Each CDR3 protein appears once, grouped with its most common genes and DNA. This sample holds roughly 1.7 million distinct CDR3 sequences; roughly a third were observed only once. Jointly, the top ten make up around 11% of the sample. Sequences were obtained from blood. Source of these receptors: a woman aged 25 to 45 in good health.

About this clonotype itself: A much larger clone sits a single nucleotide away, making a read error possible. The CDR3 is CTSSRGRGYTF. CDR3 DNA sequence: TGTACCAGCAGCCGGGGACGTGGCTACACCTTC. The chain links TRBV3-1 to TRBJ1-2; D is perhaps TRBD1 (5 bases). Germline CDR1 reads LGHDT; CDR2 reads YNNKEL (reference sequence). The CDR3 totals 11 residues.

The chain uses TRBV28 and TRBJ2-7, with TRBD2 identical over 14 bases. This CDR3 has 18 amino acids. Germline CDR1 and CDR2: MDHEN and SYDVKM. After removal of 7 bases from V and 5 bases from J, the junction contained 16 bases not matched to a gene. As DNA, the CDR3 is TGTGCCAGCATCCGTTCTACCGGGACTAGCGGGAGCACCCACGAGCAGTACTTC. Translating it yields CASIRSTGTSGSTHEQYF.

The chain recombines TRBV6-2 or TRBV6-3 with TRBJ2-5; D not resolved. The CDR3 sequence is 12 residues long. Trimming cost V 7 bases and J 5 bases, with 11 bases left between them. Germline V CDR1 and CDR2: MNHEY, SVGEGT. The CDR3 sequence: CASTRPRETQYF. The DNA of the CDR3 is TGTGCCAGCACTCGACCTAGGGAGACCCAGTACTTC.

This CDR3 is CASSADARGHEQFF. In nucleotides, the CDR3 is TGCGCCAGCAGCGCCGACGCCAGGGGTCATGAGCAGTTCTTC. The gene calls are TRBV5-1 and TRBJ2-1; weak D call: TRBD1 (6 bases). This CDR3 is 14 amino acids long. The germline V gene has CDR1 SGHRS and CDR2 YFSETQ. Trimming pared 4 bases from V and 8 bases from J, leaving 16 bases between.

This clonotype has just a few counts. V is TRBV4-1 and J is TRBJ2-1; D unresolved. Trimming took off 0 bases at V and 9 bases at J, with 12 bases between the two ends. The germline gives CDR1 MGHRA, CDR2 YSYEKL. This CDR3 region has 14 residues. The CDR3 DNA reads TGCGCCAGCAGCCAAGAGGGTGGATCCGGTGAGCAGTTCTTC. Protein product: CASSQEGGSGEQFF.

The chain uses TRBV7-3 and TRBJ1-1; 7 bases align to TRBD1. V lost 5 bases to trimming and J lost 1 base; unmatched junction nucleotides: 7. This CDR3 region has 15 residues. In germline, CDR1 is SGHTA, CDR2 FQGTGA. CDR3 sequence: CASSAQGGTNTEAFF. The CDR3 nucleotides read TGTGCCAGCAGCGCCCAAGGGGGCACGAACACTGAAGCTTTCTTT. Variable domain in full (rest from reference TRBV7-3 and TRBJ1-1): GAGVSQTPSNKVTEKGKYVELRCDPISGHTALYWYRQSLGQGPEFLIYFQGTGAADDSGLPNDRFFAVRPEGSVSTLKIQRTERGDSAVYLCASSAQGGTNTEAFFGQGTRLTVV.

This clonotype has a handful of counts. The chain is built from TRBV7-9 and TRBJ2-3; the match to TRBD2 covers 14 bases. The CDR3 extends over 16 amino acids. CDR1 and CDR2 (germline): SEHNR, FQNEAQ (reference sequence). With 5 bases clipped from V and 4 bases from J, the junction kept 5 bases outside the gene matches. CDR3 residues: CASSRGLAGVSDTQYF. DNA for the CDR3: TGTGCCAGCAGCAGGGGACTAGCGGGAGTGTCAGATACGCAGTATTTT.

The chain joins TRBV6-5 to TRBJ1-1; no reliable D call. This CDR3 is 13 amino acids long. Germline assignment: CDR1 MNHEY and CDR2 SVGAGI. Trimming left V 10 bases short and J 5 bases short, with 17 bases between. For the CDR3, the DNA is TGTGCCATCAGACGGGATCAGAGGACTGAAGCTTTCTTT. Its translation: CAIRRDQRTEAFF.

This clonotype has a count of ten or more. The gene calls are TRBV9 and TRBJ2-1; 7 nucleotides match TRBD2. This CDR3 spans 17 amino acids. In germline, CDR1 is SGDLS, CDR2 YYNGEE. V lost 0 bases to trimming and J lost 3 bases; unmatched junction nucleotides: 9. The chain's CDR3 is CASSVEGSGAFYNEQFF. The CDR3 DNA reads as TGTGCCAGCAGCGTAGAGGGGAGCGGGGCGTTCTACAATGAGCAGTTCTTC.

This clonotype was picked up a small number of times. The chain employs TRBV27 and TRBJ1-1; D might be TRBD1 (5 bases). Germline-derived CDR1 and CDR2 are MNHEY and SMNVEV (reference sequence). The CDR3 totals 14 residues. The V and J ends lost 6 bases and 1 base respectively, with 12 bases between them. As DNA, the CDR3 is TGTGCCAGCAGGAGACAGACGGCGAACACTGAAGCTTTCTTT. This sequence encodes CASRRQTANTEAFF.

DNA of the CDR3: TGCAGGTCTGGAGTGAGCTATGGCTACACCTTC. Amino acid sequence: CRSGVSYGYTF. This chain uses TRBV20-1 with TRBJ1-2, with D unresolved. CDR1 DFQATT and CDR2 SNEGSKA come from the germline V gene (reference sequence). The CDR3 contains 11 residues.

The sample holds a few counts of this clonotype. A read error may account for a junction end that differs from germline. The V and J genes are TRBV4-1 and TRBJ2-1, with 8 nucleotides matching TRBD1. Germline V lookup: CDR1 MGHRA, CDR2 YSYEKL. The CDR3 is 15 amino acids. The CDR3 region has the DNA TGCGCCAGCAGCCCGGACAGGGCCTCCTTCAATGAGCAGTTCTTC. The encoded protein is CASSPDRASFNEQFF.

V and J are TRBV20-1 and TRBJ1-2; no firm D call. V was shortened by 4 bases and J by 5 bases, with 8 bases between the two germline ends. CDR1 is DFQATT, CDR2 SNEGSKA, per germline (reference sequence). There are 11 residues in the CDR3. CDR3 DNA: TGCAGTGCTAACCTTAGGTATGGCTACACCTTC. Translated, it gives CSANLRYGYTF.

This chain connects TRBV6-2 or TRBV6-3 to TRBJ2-7; 9 bases line up with TRBD1. CDR3 length: 16 amino acids. The V gene end was trimmed by 5 bases and the J gene end by 0 bases; junction bases not matched to a gene: 8. The germline CDR1 and CDR2 sequences are MNHEY and SVGEGT. The CDR3 region is CASSDPGQGSSYEQYF. The DNA of the CDR3 is TGTGCCAGCAGTGACCCGGGACAGGGAAGCTCCTACGAGCAGTACTTC.

This clonotype was counted between two and nine times. The chain combines TRBV3-1 with TRBJ1-5; D unclear. Germline V gene sequence: CDR1 LGHDT, CDR2 YNNKEL (reference sequence). The V and J ends lost 4 bases and 2 bases respectively, with 12 bases between them. This CDR3 comprises 15 residues. For the CDR3, the DNA is TGTGCCAGCAGCCCAGACCCCAGCGGCAATCAGCCCCAGCATTTT. Translated: CASSPDPSGNQPQHF.

This clonotype was seen more than once but under ten times. The chain carries TRBV3-1 and TRBJ2-2; D perhaps matches TRBD2 (6 bases). V dropped 4 bases and J dropped 6 bases, with 18 bases sitting between them. Germline V gene lookup returns CDR1 LGHDT and CDR2 YNNKEL (reference sequence). The CDR3 contains 16 residues. The CDR3 region is CASSPPGLQGAGELFF. DNA for the CDR3: TGTGCCAGCAGCCCACCGGGACTCCAAGGGGCCGGGGAGCTGTTTTTT.

This sequence joins TRBV12-3 or TRBV12-4 and TRBJ2-7, with TRBD2 matching over 7 bases. V shed 8 bases and J 3 bases; nucleotides not matched to a gene: 10. The CDR3 has 14 amino acids. CDR3 sequence: CASSGGSGGYEQYF. The CDR3, as DNA: TGTGCCAGCTCCGGCGGGAGTGGGGGCTACGAGCAGTACTTC.

This clonotype was detected ten times or more. The chain couples TRBV7-9 to TRBJ2-7, with 7 bases that match TRBD1. In germline, CDR1 is SEHNR, CDR2 FQNEAQ (reference sequence). The CDR3 contains 16 residues. The V and J ends lost 5 bases and 0 bases, in that order; junction bases with no gene match: 10. The CDR3 region is CASSPTTGYPSYEQYF. CDR3 bases: TGTGCCAGCAGCCCAACGACAGGGTATCCCTCCTACGAGCAGTACTTC.

CDR3 in amino acids: CATSDRAQGEITGELFF. CDR3 sequence (DNA): TGTGCCACCAGTGACCGCGCTCAGGGGGAGATCACCGGGGAGCTGTTTTTT. The chain employs TRBV24-1 and TRBJ2-2, with TRBD1 identical over 7 bases. V was clipped by 4 bases and J by 4 bases; unmatched bases: 11. This CDR3 is 17 amino acids long. The germline gives CDR1 KGHDR, CDR2 SFDVKD.

To note about this clonotype: The likely explanation is a read error, given a far larger clone one base away. The chain joins TRBV7-2 to TRBJ2-3; 10 nucleotides line up with TRBD2. The CDR3 extends over 15 amino acids. Germline V gene data show CDR1 as SGHTA and CDR2 as FQGNSA. The CDR3 here is CASSLLAGGTGTQYF. As DNA, the CDR3 is TGTGCCAGCAGCTTATTAGCGGGGGGCACAGGTACGCAGTATTTT.

This chain joins TRBV6-5 and TRBJ2-7, with D perhaps being TRBD1 or TRBD2 (6 bases each). The DNA end favors TRBJ2-5, so the J call may be wrong. The CDR3 runs 14 residues. CDR1 MNHEY and CDR2 SVGAGI come from the germline V gene. CDR3 nucleotide sequence: TGTGCCAGCAGTTACGGGGGGCAGAAGGGGACCCAGTACTTC. This codes for CASSYGGQKGTQYF.

The rearrangement joins TRBV25-1 to TRBJ1-2, with 7 bases that match TRBD1. V shed 3 bases, J shed 11 bases, and the junction held 9 bases outside the gene matches. CDR3 size: 13 residues. Germline loops: CDR1 MGHDK, CDR2 SYGVNS. For the CDR3, the DNA is TGTGCCAGCAGTGATTCGGGGACAGCAGGTTACACCTTC. This gives the protein CASSDSGTAGYTF.

J is TRBJ2-3 and V is TRBV20-1, with 7 bases identical to TRBD1. After removal of 4 bases from V and 5 bases from J, the junction contained 12 bases not matched to a gene. CDR1 and CDR2 from the germline V gene are DFQATT and SNEGSKA (reference sequence). The CDR3 covers 15 residues. CDR3 region: CSAKLGTEVRDTQYF. DNA of the CDR3: TGCAGTGCTAAATTGGGGACAGAGGTTCGAGATACGCAGTATTTT.

This clonotype has more than one count but fewer than ten. J is TRBJ2-3 and V is TRBV5-1; no firm D call. The CDR3 has 16 amino acids. Trimming took off 4 bases at V and 3 bases at J, with 18 bases between the two ends. Germline CDR1 reads SGHRS; CDR2 reads YFSETQ. The CDR3 DNA reads TGCGCCAGCAGCAAGGCTGCTGGTGGTGGGACAGATACGCAGTATTTT. It translates to CASSKAAGGGTDTQYF. Full variable domain (remainder filled in from reference TRBV5-1 and TRBJ2-3): KAGVTQTPRYLIKTRGQQVTLSCSPISGHRSVSWYQQTPGQGLQFLFEYFSETQRNKGNFPGRFSGRQFSNSRSEMNVSTLELGDSALYLCASSKAAGGGTDTQYFGPGTRLTVL.

The chain combines TRBV9 with TRBJ2-7; 10 nucleotides agree with TRBD1. V was pared by 3 bases and J by 3 bases, with 3 bases of the junction left unmatched. Germline-derived CDR1 and CDR2 are SGDLS and YYNGEE. The CDR3 totals 14 residues. CDR3 protein: CASSGGQGIYEQYF. CDR3 sequence (DNA): TGTGCCAGCAGCGGGGGACAGGGGATCTACGAGCAGTACTTC. Full variable domain (outside the CDR3, taken from reference TRBV9 and TRBJ2-7): DSGVTQTPKHLITATGQRVTLRCSPRSGDLSVYWYQQSLDQGLQFLIQYYNGEERAKGNILERFSAQQFPDLHSELNLSSLELGDSALYFCASSGGQGIYEQYFGPGTRLTVT.

The table lists this clonotype with a few counts. The rearrangement joins TRBV10-1 to TRBJ2-2; D is unresolved. Germline CDR1 WNHNN, CDR2 SYGVQD (reference sequence). V lost 2 bases and J lost 3, with 7 bases in between. The CDR3 is 14 residues long. The CDR3 reads CASSEVRYTGELFF. CDR3 DNA: TGCGCCAGCAGTGAGGTTAGATACACCGGGGAGCTGTTTTTT.

About this clonotype: A much larger clone differs from this one at a single base, so this may be a read error. J is TRBJ1-2 and V is TRBV10-3, with 8 bases identical to TRBD1. The length of the CDR3 is 13 residues. Germline V lookup: CDR1 ENHRY, CDR2 SYGVKD. V was clipped by 11 bases and J by 8 bases; unmatched bases: 13. The CDR3 nucleotides read TGTGCCGTCACACGATTACAGGGGGGCGGCTACACCTTC. It encodes CAVTRLQGGGYTF.